This is a list of T cell receptor beta chains from one sample in a study of blood T cell repertoires in COVID-19. Only in-frame clones appear in the TCRdb table, and some are missing; sequencing was by immunoSEQ multiplex PCR. The top ten hold more than 6.5% of the sample, which has approximately 260,000 clones, approximately 81% seen once. The sequencing input was PBMCs or T cells enriched from blood (not recorded which). The receptors come from a woman in her 50s who had been exposed to COVID-19. Both conserved end residues are part of each CDR3. D genes are given only for firm matches. The size entry is marked missing in some rows and otherwise reads once, few, many or a size class.

D: NA; size: NA; J: TRBJ1-1; V: TRBV28; DNA: TGTGCCAGCAGTTTCCGCGGAGGGGCTGAAGCTTTCTTT; CDR3: CASSFRGGAEAFF
D: NA; size: NA; J: TRBJ2-7; V: TRBV6-5; DNA: TGTGCCAGCGGCCCGACAGTATGGCAGTACTTC; CDR3: CASGPTVWQYF
D: TRBD2; size: NA; J: TRBJ2-1; V: TRBV27; DNA: TGTGCCAGCAGTGGGCGGGGGGGCAGGGATGAGCAGTTCTTC; CDR3: CASSGRGGRDEQFF
D: TRBD2; size: NA; J: TRBJ2-7; V: TRBV19; DNA: TGTGCCAGTAGTATGGCGGGGGGGACCTACGAGCAGTACTTC; CDR3: CASSMAGGTYEQYF
D: NA; size: NA; J: TRBJ2-7; V: TRBV20-1; DNA: TGCAGTGCTAGTCGCTCTACCTACGAGCAGTACTTC; CDR3: CSASRSTYEQYF
D: NA; size: NA; J: TRBJ2-1; V: TRBV19; DNA: TGTGCCAGTAGTATAGGTTTTGCGGGGTACAATGAGCAGTTCTTC; CDR3: CASSIGFAGYNEQFF
D: NA; size: NA; J: TRBJ1-2; V: TRBV28; DNA: TGTGCCAGCAAAGACGACACTTTTGGCTACACCTTC; CDR3: CASKDDTFGYTF
D: TRBD1; size: NA; J: TRBJ1-1; V: TRBV28; DNA: TGTGCCAGCAGTTTATTCGGCTCAGACAGGGTGAGAGCTGAAGCTTTCTTT; CDR3: CASSLFGSDRVRAEAFF
D: TRBD1; size: NA; J: TRBJ2-5; V: TRBV5-4; DNA: TGTGCCAGCAGCTCTTGGACAGGGTCGGGATTTGAGACCCAGTACTTC; CDR3: CASSSWTGSGFETQYF
D: NA; size: NA; J: TRBJ2-7; V: TRBV11-2; DNA: TGTGCCAGCAGCTTAAGCAGACAGAGCTACGAGCAGTACTTC; CDR3: CASSLSRQSYEQYF
D: NA; size: NA; J: TRBJ1-1; V: TRBV19; DNA: TGTGCCAGTAGTATCAGGGCTTGGGGCACTGAAGCTTTCTTT; CDR3: CASSIRAWGTEAFF
D: NA; size: NA; J: TRBJ2-7; V: TRBV25-1; DNA: TGTGCCAGCAGTGACAGGAACTACGAGCAGTACTTC; CDR3: CASSDRNYEQYF
D: NA; size: NA; J: TRBJ1-3; V: TRBV12-3/TRBV12-4; DNA: TGTGCCAGCATTGAGGAGGTTGGAAACACCATATATTTT; CDR3: CASIEEVGNTIYF
D: NA; size: NA; J: TRBJ2-7; V: TRBV27; DNA: TGTGCCAGCAGTTTCGGAGCCGTAGCCTACGAGCAGTACTTC; CDR3: CASSFGAVAYEQYF
D: NA; size: few; J: TRBJ1-1; V: TRBV6-5; DNA: TGTGCCAGCATGAATATCGGCGGGGTTCCTGAAGCTTTCTTT; CDR3: CASMNIGGVPEAFF
D: NA; size: NA; J: TRBJ2-3; V: TRBV6-4; DNA: TGTGCCAGCAGTGACTCGGAGGGGACAGATACGCAGTATTTT; CDR3: CASSDSEGTDTQYF
D: NA; size: NA; J: TRBJ2-7; V: TRBV6-5; DNA: TGTGCCAGCAGTTACTCTAGTGGAGGGCAGTACTTC; CDR3: CASSYSSGGQYF
D: NA; size: NA; J: TRBJ2-3; V: TRBV4-1; DNA: TGCGCCAGCAGCCAAGAGGGGGTACCGCAGGGGTTTGATACGCAGTATTTT; CDR3: CASSQEGVPQGFDTQYF
D: NA; size: NA; J: TRBJ2-3; V: TRBV5-6; DNA: TGTGCCAGCAGCCCGGAGCCTAGCACAGATACGCAGTATTTT; CDR3: CASSPEPSTDTQYF
D: TRBD1; size: NA; J: TRBJ1-1; V: TRBV5-4; DNA: TGTGCCAGCAGCTTGAAACAGGGGGCGTATGCTACTACTGAAGCTTTCTTT; CDR3: CASSLKQGAYATTEAFF
D: NA; size: NA; J: TRBJ1-1; V: TRBV6-5; DNA: TGTGCCAGCAGCCACGAGGGCCGAGGAACTGAAGCTTTCTTT; CDR3: CASSHEGRGTEAFF
D: NA; size: NA; J: TRBJ1-2; V: TRBV12-3/TRBV12-4; DNA: TGTGCCAGCAGTTCGGACAGCTATGGCTACACCTTC; CDR3: CASSSDSYGYTF
D: TRBD1; size: few; J: TRBJ2-5; V: TRBV12-3/TRBV12-4; DNA: TGTGCCAGCACCGACAGGGGGACCCAGTACTTC; CDR3: CASTDRGTQYF
D: NA; size: NA; J: TRBJ1-5; V: TRBV28; DNA: TGTGCCAGCAGTGGGGCGCTTGGGAATCAGCCCCAGCATTTT; CDR3: CASSGALGNQPQHF
D: NA; size: once; J: TRBJ2-7; V: TRBV30; DNA: TGTGCCTGGAGTCGGCTTGGGGCAGGGGACACCTACGAGCAGTACTTC; CDR3: CAWSRLGAGDTYEQYF
D: TRBD2; size: few; J: TRBJ2-1; V: TRBV18; DNA: TGTGCCAGCTCAGCGACTAGCGGGGTCGTTTACAATGAGCAGTTCTTC; CDR3: CASSATSGVVYNEQFF
D: NA; size: NA; J: TRBJ1-1; V: TRBV25-1; DNA: TGTGCCAGCAGTGAATATCTCGGGAAGAACACTGAAGCTTTCTTT; CDR3: CASSEYLGKNTEAFF
D: TRBD2; size: NA; J: TRBJ2-1; V: TRBV30; DNA: TGTGCCTTGACTCCGGGACTAGCGGGGGGGTTCTACAATGAGCAGTTCTTC; CDR3: CALTPGLAGGFYNEQFF
D: TRBD1; size: once; J: TRBJ2-2; V: TRBV14; DNA: TGTGCCAGCAGCGCTACCCCGGGACAGAAAACCGGGGAGCTGTTTTTT; CDR3: CASSATPGQKTGELFF
D: NA; size: NA; J: TRBJ1-4; V: TRBV7-8; DNA: TGTGCCAGCAGCTTAGGATTTCACAGGGTATATTCGGCAACTAATGAAAAACTGTTTTTT; CDR3: CASSLGFHRVYSATNEKLFF
D: TRBD1; size: NA; J: TRBJ2-7; V: TRBV11-2; DNA: TGTGCCAGCAGCTTAGACTGGGGACAGGGGGGCAACTACGAGCAGTACTTC; CDR3: CASSLDWGQGGNYEQYF
D: TRBD1; size: NA; J: TRBJ1-2; V: TRBV7-2; DNA: TGTGCCAGCAGCTCAGCCCGGGACAGGGGTAACTATGGCTACACCTTC; CDR3: CASSSARDRGNYGYTF
D: TRBD1; size: NA; J: TRBJ2-2; V: TRBV11-2; DNA: TGTGCCAGCAGCTTACAGACAGGGGGAACCGGGGAGCTGTTTTTT; CDR3: CASSLQTGGTGELFF
D: TRBD2; size: NA; J: TRBJ2-2; V: TRBV15; DNA: TGTGCCACCAGCAGAGATCGCGGGGGGGCCACCGGGGAGCTGTTTTTT; CDR3: CATSRDRGGATGELFF
D: TRBD1; size: NA; J: TRBJ1-6; V: TRBV5-4; DNA: TGTGCCAGCAGCTTGGGACAGGGTAATTCACCCCTCCACTTT; CDR3: CASSLGQGNSPLHF
D: NA; size: once; J: TRBJ2-7; V: TRBV13; DNA: TGTGCCAGCAGCTTTTTCCTGGCGGCCTACGAGCAGTACTTC; CDR3: CASSFFLAAYEQYF
D: NA; size: NA; J: TRBJ1-1; V: TRBV15; DNA: TGTGCCACCAGCGGGTGGCGGGCGGGGAACACTGAAGCTTTCTTT; CDR3: CATSGWRAGNTEAFF
D: TRBD2; size: NA; J: TRBJ2-1; V: TRBV12-5; DNA: TGTGCTAGTGCTCTTAGCGGGGGAGCCTACAATGAGCAGTTCTTC; CDR3: CASALSGGAYNEQFF
D: NA; size: NA; J: TRBJ2-2; V: TRBV7-3; DNA: TGTGCTTCCCGAGATGCCCGTTCGAACACCGGGGAGCTGTTTTTT; CDR3: CASRDARSNTGELFF
D: TRBD2; size: NA; J: TRBJ2-5; V: TRBV7-2; DNA: TGTGCCAGCAGCACTCGGACTAGCAGGTTTGGGACCCAGTACTTC; CDR3: CASSTRTSRFGTQYF
D: NA; size: many; J: TRBJ1-5; V: TRBV2; DNA: TGTGCCAGCAGTTCGGAGAGCAATCAGCCCCAGCATTTT; CDR3: CASSSESNQPQHF
D: TRBD1; size: NA; J: TRBJ1-1; V: TRBV7-8; DNA: TGTGCCAGCCAACAATGGCGAGGGGGCTCGATGAACACTGAAGCTTTCTTT; CDR3: CASQQWRGGSMNTEAFF
D: NA; size: NA; J: TRBJ2-1; V: TRBV10-2; DNA: TGCGCCAGCAGTCCCGCTTTAATAGTCTCGGGGAATCCCTACAATGAGCAGTTCTTC; CDR3: CASSPALIVSGNPYNEQFF
D: TRBD1; size: NA; J: TRBJ2-7; V: TRBV19; DNA: TGTGCCAGTAGTATCCGGACAGGGGCCTACGAGCAGTACTTC; CDR3: CASSIRTGAYEQYF